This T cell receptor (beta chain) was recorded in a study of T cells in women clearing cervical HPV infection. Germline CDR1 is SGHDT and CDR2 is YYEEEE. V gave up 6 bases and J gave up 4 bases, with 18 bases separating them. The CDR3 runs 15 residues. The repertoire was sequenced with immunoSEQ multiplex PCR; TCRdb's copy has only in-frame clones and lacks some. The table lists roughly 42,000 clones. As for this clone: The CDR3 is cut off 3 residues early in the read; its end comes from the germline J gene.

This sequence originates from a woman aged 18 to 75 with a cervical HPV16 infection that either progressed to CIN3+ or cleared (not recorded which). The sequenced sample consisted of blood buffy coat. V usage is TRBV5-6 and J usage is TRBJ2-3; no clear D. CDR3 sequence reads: CASIEGLNKADTQYF. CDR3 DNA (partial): TGTGCCAGCATCGAAGGGCTTAACAAGGCAGATACG.